A selection of T cell receptor beta chains follows, all from one sample in a study of a mutant IDH1 vaccine in newly diagnosed glioma. Antigens for these TCRs are unknown. Only in-frame clones appear in the TCRdb table, and some are missing; sequencing was by immunoSEQ multiplex PCR. The data hold 84,000 or so clones, with 70% to 90% observed a single time. Sample: PBMCs, taken from a glioma patient whose treatment included an IDH1 peptide vaccine. The receptors derive from a middle-aged man with glioma. CDR3s include the opening cysteine and the closing phenylalanine or tryptophan. A D gene is named only where the DNA matches it firmly. Clone size, where shown, is once, few, many, or a class for clones that have expanded.

length	size	J	V	D	CDR3	DNA
12	NA	TRBJ2-7	TRBV6-1	NA	CATWAKRPEQYF	TGTGCCACCTGGGCTAAGCGGCCCGAGCAGTACTTC
14	NA	TRBJ2-1	TRBV11-2	NA	CASSLAGSSNEQFF	TGTGCCAGCAGCTTAGCCGGAAGCAGCAATGAGCAGTTCTTC
20	NA	TRBJ2-1	TRBV9	TRBD2	CASSVSGLGVAGQGDNEQFF	TGTGCCAGCAGCGTCTCAGGGCTAGGGGTAGCGGGTCAAGGGGACAATGAGCAGTTCTTC
13	NA	TRBJ2-1	TRBV7-2	TRBD1	CASSWTGPNEQFF	TGTGCCAGCAGCTGGACAGGACCCAATGAGCAGTTCTTC
15	NA	TRBJ2-7	TRBV19	TRBD2	CASRLLAGETYEQYF	TGTGCCAGTAGGCTACTAGCGGGCGAAACCTACGAGCAGTACTTC
13	NA	TRBJ1-2	TRBV6-5	NA	CASSEDTNYGYTF	TGTGCCAGCAGTGAGGACACGAACTATGGCTACACCTTC
15	once	TRBJ2-7	TRBV19	TRBD1	CASSYGGDRFYEQYF	TGTGCCAGTAGTTACGGCGGGGACAGGTTCTACGAGCAGTACTTC
13	NA	TRBJ1-1	TRBV30	NA	CAWITRRNTEAFF	TGTGCCTGGATTACGCGGAGGAACACTGAAGCTTTCTTT
15	NA	TRBJ2-4	TRBV4-3	TRBD1	CASSSPGQGENIQYF	TGCGCCAGCAGCTCACCGGGACAGGGGGAGAACATTCAGTACTTC
16	NA	TRBJ2-2	TRBV7-9	TRBD1	CASSSGGQGPPGELFF	TGTGCCAGCAGCTCCGGAGGACAGGGGCCCCCCGGGGAGCTGTTTTTT
13	NA	TRBJ2-7	TRBV5-4	NA	CASSSEGFREQYF	TGTGCCAGCAGCTCCGAGGGATTTCGGGAGCAGTACTTC
17	NA	TRBJ1-5	TRBV15	NA	CATSRDEPGDSNQPQHF	TGTGCCACCAGCAGAGATGAACCGGGCGATAGCAATCAGCCCCAGCATTTT
13	NA	TRBJ1-1	TRBV10-2	NA	CASSESRNTEAFF	TGCGCCAGCAGTGAGTCACGAAACACTGAAGCTTTCTTT
14	NA	TRBJ2-7	TRBV2	TRBD1	CASQGQGRFREQYF	TGTGCCAGTCAAGGACAGGGGAGGTTTCGGGAGCAGTACTTC
13	NA	TRBJ2-7	TRBV7-2	NA	CASSPPQSYEQYF	TGTGCCAGCAGCCCCCCTCAGTCCTACGAGCAGTACTTC
16	NA	TRBJ1-3	TRBV18	NA	CASSPPGQYSGNTIYF	TGTGCCAGCTCACCACCAGGACAGTACTCTGGAAACACCATATATTTT
15	NA	TRBJ2-5	TRBV5-4	TRBD2	CASSQLAGEQETQYF	TGCGCCAGCAGCCAACTAGCGGGGGAGCAAGAGACCCAGTACTTC
17	NA	TRBJ2-3	TRBV4-1	NA	CASSQEGSRGGTDTQYF	TGCGCCAGCAGCCAAGAAGGTTCTCGGGGAGGTACAGATACGCAGTATTTT
15	NA	TRBJ2-3	TRBV7-9	TRBD2	CASSPVGGRSDTQYF	TGTGCCAGCAGCCCCGTGGGCGGGAGAAGCGATACGCAGTATTTT
16	NA	TRBJ2-7	TRBV27	TRBD1	CASFNIAQGSRAEQYF	TGTGCCAGCTTTAACATTGCACAGGGGTCTCGGGCCGAGCAGTACTTC
13	NA	TRBJ2-7	TRBV27	NA	CASSRAESYEQYF	TGTGCCAGCAGTCGGGCGGAGTCCTACGAGCAGTACTTC
14	once	TRBJ2-3	TRBV6-4	TRBD2	CASSEAGGTDTQYF	TGTGCCAGCAGTGAAGCGGGGGGCACAGATACGCAGTATTTT
15	NA	TRBJ1-1	TRBV6-5	NA	CASSYMGGSSAEAFF	TGTGCCAGCAGTTATATGGGGGGGTCTTCTGCGGAGGCTTTCTTT
16	NA	TRBJ2-4	TRBV7-2	TRBD1	CASSLARLTGENIQYF	TGTGCCAGCAGCTTAGCGCGGCTCACAGGGGAAAACATTCAGTACTTC
15	NA	TRBJ2-3	TRBV11-1	TRBD1	CASSPDRGMADTQYF	TGTGCCAGCAGCCCTGACAGGGGAATGGCAGATACGCAGTATTTT
17	NA	TRBJ1-6	TRBV15	NA	CATSRDLGGYYNSPLHF	TGTGCCACCAGCAGAGATCTAGGGGGATACTATAATTCACCCCTCCACTTT
15	few	TRBJ1-5	TRBV6-1	TRBD1	CASRGTGFRNQPQHF	TGTGCCAGCAGAGGGACAGGGTTTCGCAATCAGCCCCAGCATTTT
14	NA	TRBJ2-1	TRBV5-1	TRBD2	CASSFQRGYNEQFF	TGCGCCAGCAGCTTCCAGCGGGGTTACAATGAGCAGTTCTTC